Each of the 23 T cell receptor beta chains below was sequenced from the same sample in a study of blood T cell repertoires in COVID-19. The repertoire was sequenced with immunoSEQ multiplex PCR; TCRdb's copy has only in-frame clones and lacks some. The sample carries 80,000 to 100,000 clones, approximately 90% recorded once. The sample was peripheral blood. The receptors were sampled from a man aged 60 to 75 with acute or convalescent COVID-19.

The chain couples TRBV6-5 to TRBJ1-2; TRBD1 is a possible D gene (5 bases). The CDR3 consists of 15 residues. Germline lookup yields CDR1 MNHEY and CDR2 SVGAGI. V lost 2 bases and J 13 bases, leaving 23 bases between the germline ends. The CDR3 nucleotides read TGTGCCAGCAGTTACCACCCCGGGACTCCTGGGGATATCACCTTC. The encoded protein is CASSYHPGTPGDITF.

The chain employs TRBV11-3 and TRBJ2-6, with D unresolved. The length of the CDR3 is 14 residues. The ends were cut back, 5 bases at V and 1 base at J, with 6 bases in the middle. Germline-derived CDR1 and CDR2 are SGHNT and YENEEA. The CDR3 sequence: CASSVTSGANVLTF. The CDR3 DNA sequence: TGTGCCAGCAGCGTGACATCTGGGGCCAACGTCCTGACTTTC.

The chain employs TRBV15 and TRBJ1-5; D is unclear. The V end was cut by 1 base, the J end by 5 bases, with 12 bases between. The V gene's germline CDR1 is LNHNV and CDR2 YYDKDF (reference sequence). This CDR3 contains 15 residues. The CDR3 DNA follows: TGTGCCACCAGCAGAGTCCGGGAAGGACATCAGCCCCAGCATTTT. It yields the protein CATSRVREGHQPQHF.

J is TRBJ1-2 and V is TRBV18, with 7 bases aligning to TRBD1. Germline values: CDR1 KGHSH, CDR2 LQKENI. The CDR3 is 13 amino acids. V dropped 5 bases and J dropped 1; count of bases not matched to a gene: 1. As DNA, the CDR3 is TGTGCCAGCTCATGGGACAGTAACTATGGCTACACCTTC. It yields the protein CASSWDSNYGYTF.

The rearrangement joins TRBV2 to TRBJ1-1; D ambiguous. The CDR3 contains 14 residues. CDR1 is SNHLY, CDR2 FYNNEI, per germline. The V end lost 5 bases, the J end lost 3 bases, and 13 bases lay between the germline ends. The CDR3 region is CASSLKASDTEAFF. In nucleotides, the CDR3 is TGTGCCAGCAGTCTGAAAGCGTCGGACACTGAAGCTTTCTTT. The full variable domain, completed using reference TRBV2 and TRBJ1-1, is EPEVTQTPSHQVTQMGQEVILRCVPISNHLYFYWYRQILGQKVEFLVSFYNNEISEKSEIFDDQFSVERPDGSNFTLKIRSTKLEDSAMYFCASSLKASDTEAFFGQGTRLTVV.

This clone appeared a few times. The CDR3 here is CASSYKDRHYGYTF. The CDR3 DNA follows: TGTGCCAGCAGCTACAAGGACAGGCACTATGGCTACACCTTC. The chain joins TRBV28 to TRBJ1-2; TRBD1 matches 7 bases. The germline V gene encodes CDR1 MDHEN and CDR2 SYDVKM. This CDR3 is 14 amino acids long. Unmatched junction bases numbered 7, after V lost 6 bases and J lost 3 bases.

This sequence joins TRBV6-2 or TRBV6-3 and TRBJ1-5; unclear D gene. CDR3 size: 15 residues. Germline CDR1 MNHEY, CDR2 SVGEGT. The germline V and J ends were trimmed by 5 bases and 4 bases, with 15 bases remaining between them. This CDR3 reads CASSREQLGNQPQHF. CDR3 in DNA: TGTGCCAGCAGTAGGGAGCAATTGGGAAATCAGCCCCAGCATTTT.

The rearrangement joins TRBV6-6 to TRBJ1-2, with D perhaps TRBD1 (6 bases). V lost 4 bases to trimming and J lost 5 bases, with 8 bases between them. Germline V CDR1 and CDR2: MNHNY, SVGAGI (reference sequence). This CDR3 is built from 12 residues. This CDR3 reads CASSSGDYGYTF. CDR3 bases: TGTGCCAGCAGTTCAGGGGATTATGGCTACACCTTC.

The V gene is TRBV6-5, the J gene TRBJ1-1; weak D call: TRBD1 (6 bases). V was pared by 6 bases and J by 1 base, with 12 bases between. From germline, CDR1 is MNHEY and CDR2 SVGAGI. The CDR3 spans 14 residues. CDR3: CASRRQARNTEAFF. The DNA for the CDR3 is TGTGCCAGCAGACGACAGGCCCGGAACACTGAAGCTTTCTTT.

Details on this clone: Distinct nucleotide sequences in the sample also encode this CDR3. The rearrangement joins TRBV6-5 to TRBJ1-1; a weak D match, TRBD1 (6 bases). Germline V CDR1 and CDR2: MNHEY, SVGAGI. The CDR3 runs to 14 residues. The ends were cut back, 4 bases at V and 1 base at J, with 10 bases in the middle. Here the CDR3 reads CASSWGQKNTEAFF. In nucleotides, the CDR3 is TGTGCCAGCAGTTGGGGACAAAAGAACACTGAAGCTTTCTTT.

J is TRBJ1-4 and V is TRBV5-1; 7 nucleotides match TRBD1. The CDR3 is made up of 16 amino acids. Trimming took 2 bases from V and 4 from J; bases not matched to a gene: 8. Germline CDR1 reads SGHRS; CDR2 reads YFSETQ. As DNA, the CDR3 is TGCGCCAGCAGCTTTGGGCAGGGGGGAGTTAATGAAAAACTGTTTTTT. As protein: CASSFGQGGVNEKLFF.

The V call is TRBV7-9, the J call TRBJ1-1, with TRBD1 identical over 11 bases. Per the germline V gene, CDR1 is SEHNR and CDR2 is FQNEAQ (reference sequence). V was pared by 3 bases and J by 4 bases, with 4 bases of the junction left unmatched. CDR3 length: 15 amino acids. The DNA for the CDR3 is TGTGCCAGCAGCTTGGCGGGACAGGGGGGCACTGAAGCTTTCTTT. Residues: CASSLAGQGGTEAFF.

This clone was counted a single time. The gene calls are TRBV6-5 and TRBJ1-2; the match to TRBD1 covers 7 bases. This CDR3 region has 14 residues. Germline loops: CDR1 MNHEY, CDR2 SVGAGI. V was pared by 7 bases and J by 3 bases, with 8 bases of the junction left unmatched. The DNA for the CDR3 is TGTGCCAGCACTCGGGACAGCCGATACTATGGCTACACCTTC. Encoded protein: CASTRDSRYYGYTF.

The chain links TRBV5-6 to TRBJ1-1; 7 positions agree with TRBD1. The germline V gene has CDR1 SGHDT and CDR2 YYEEEE. The V gene end was trimmed by 2 bases and the J gene end by 1 base; junction bases not matched to a gene: 5. This CDR3 is built from 15 residues. CDR3 DNA: TGTGCCAGCAGCTTAGAGACAGGGCCGAACACTGAAGCTTTCTTT. Translated: CASSLETGPNTEAFF.

The chain is built from TRBV4-1 and TRBJ1-3; D uncertain. V shed 4 bases and J shed 1 base, with 8 bases lying between them. This CDR3 contains 14 residues. Germline V gene sequence: CDR1 MGHRA, CDR2 YSYEKL. CDR3 in amino acids: CASSPLPSGNTIYF. CDR3 DNA: TGCGCCAGCAGCCCCCTACCTTCTGGAAACACCATATATTTT.

This clone was recorded only once. The chain is built from TRBV6-5 and TRBJ2-7; D gene ambiguous. Trimming removed 0 bases from V and 1 base from J, with 10 bases in between. Germline CDR1 MNHEY, CDR2 SVGAGI. The length of the CDR3 is 15 residues. In DNA, the CDR3 is TGTGCCAGCAGTTACTCTTTGACACTTTCCTACGAGCAGTACTTC. Amino acids: CASSYSLTLSYEQYF.

V gene TRBV5-1 combines with J gene TRBJ2-1; 9 nucleotides align to TRBD1. The CDR3 has 14 residues. V lost 7 bases to trimming and J lost 4 bases; unmatched junction nucleotides: 6. Germline values: CDR1 SGHRS, CDR2 YFSETQ. The CDR3 loop reads CASSQGQGYNEQFF. The CDR3 DNA reads TGCGCCAGCTCTCAGGGACAGGGATACAATGAGCAGTTCTTC. Full variable domain (missing parts from reference TRBV5-1 and TRBJ2-1): KAGVTQTPRYLIKTRGQQVTLSCSPISGHRSVSWYQQTPGQGLQFLFEYFSETQRNKGNFPGRFSGRQFSNSRSEMNVSTLELGDSALYLCASSQGQGYNEQFFGPGTRLTVL.

The V call is TRBV7-8, the J call TRBJ2-2, with 9 bases that match TRBD1. CDR1 and CDR2 (germline): SGHVS, FQNEAQ. V lost 5 bases and J lost 4; bases outside the gene matches: 5. The CDR3 extends over 15 amino acids. CDR3: CASSLMTGGTGELFF. The CDR3 DNA is TGTGCCAGCAGCCTAATGACAGGGGGCACCGGGGAGCTGTTTTTT.

The V call is TRBV9, the J call TRBJ1-3; 9 bases are a match to TRBD1. Germline-derived CDR1 and CDR2 are SGDLS and YYNGEE. This CDR3 is 23 amino acids long. Trimming removed 3 bases from V and 0 bases from J; junction bases left unmatched: 25. CDR3 residues: CASSAVPHHEQGAGGFSGNTIYF. The CDR3 nucleotides are TGTGCCAGCAGCGCGGTCCCCCACCACGAACAGGGGGCGGGGGGTTTCTCTGGAAACACCATATATTTT. Using reference TRBV9 and TRBJ1-3 for the parts outside the CDR3, the full variable domain is DSGVTQTPKHLITATGQRVTLRCSPRSGDLSVYWYQQSLDQGLQFLIQYYNGEERAKGNILERFSAQQFPDLHSELNLSSLELGDSALYFCASSAVPHHEQGAGGFSGNTIYFGEGSWLTVV.

The genes are TRBV15 and TRBJ1-2, with D possibly being TRBD1 (6 bases). V lost 0 bases and J lost 1, with 9 bases in between. The CDR3 consists of 15 residues. CDR1 is LNHNV and CDR2 is YYDKDF in the germline V gene (reference sequence). The CDR3: CATSRDRTDNYGYTF. The CDR3 nucleotides are TGTGCCACCAGCAGAGATCGGACAGATAACTATGGCTACACCTTC.

This chain links TRBV4-1 with TRBJ2-7; 8 bases line up with TRBD1. With 5 bases clipped from V and 0 bases from J, the junction kept 6 bases outside the gene matches. This CDR3 contains 15 residues. CDR1 is MGHRA and CDR2 is YSYEKL in the germline V gene. The CDR3 region is CASSLRQGSSYEQYF. The CDR3 nucleotides read TGCGCCAGCAGCTTACGACAGGGGAGCTCCTACGAGCAGTACTTC.

The chain recombines TRBV3-1 (or the pseudogene TRBV3-2) with TRBJ1-5; D is perhaps TRBD1 (5 bases). The ends were cut back, 3 bases at V and 3 bases at J, with 18 bases in the middle. Germline V gives CDR1 LGHDT, CDR2 YNNKEL (reference sequence). This CDR3 has 17 amino acids. The chain's CDR3 is CASSHYNGGVDNQPQHF. CDR3 nucleotides: TGTGCCAGCAGCCATTACAACGGGGGAGTGGACAATCAGCCCCAGCATTTT.

In its sample, this clone was seen once. This chain joins TRBV5-8 and TRBJ1-5; tentative D call: TRBD1 (6 bases). V was clipped by 4 bases and J by 2 bases, with 10 bases between them. The CDR3 has 14 amino acids. Germline lookup yields CDR1 SGHTS and CDR2 YDEGEE. CDR3 amino acids: CASSARTGNQPQHF. The CDR3 DNA is TGTGCCAGCAGCGCGAGGACAGGCAATCAGCCCCAGCATTTT.